This record looks at one T cell receptor beta chain sequence and its context. What this receptor recognizes is not known. No much larger clonotype is one base removed from it; base qualities were not supplied. From the germline V gene, CDR1 is SGHRS and CDR2 is YFSETQ. Including the terminal cysteine and phenylalanine, the CDR3 comprises 15 residues. Only the CDR3 region is kept as DNA, spanning 45 bases read in frame from base 1. V loses 4 bases, J loses 4 bases, and the germline ends lie 17 bases apart. To demonstrate the VDJtools post-analysis software, the study profiled TCR beta repertoires from the peripheral blood of about a dozen young patients with multiple sclerosis. The patients with multiple sclerosis were children and adolescents between roughly 6 and 16 years of age. Libraries were made using PCR. The sequencer listed for this sample is Illumina HiSeq 2500. To reduce PCR and sequencing biases, unique molecular identifiers were incorporated into the TCR beta cDNA libraries. Some 500,000 cDNA molecules were obtained per 1 to 10 million input T cells, so each molecule approximated one T cell. The patient libraries were prepared and sequenced using the same protocol as the earlier healthy control dataset. Within a given batch, samples were prepared together, multiplexed and sequenced on the same HiSeq lane. Per the authors' processing: Raw barcoded reads were processed with MIGEC, discarding single-read molecular identifier groups before consensus assembly and CDR3 extraction. VDJtools was used for post-analysis of the clonotype tables, and diversity was normalized by down-sampling every dataset to the size of the smallest sample. In repertoire overlap clustering, CDR3 amino acid sequences, but not nucleotide sequences, were matched to correct batch-related cross-sample contamination. TCRdb applied fastp at Q25 and MiXCR to the public reads, then kept only in-frame beta chains. Each record represents a unique CDR3 protein, reported with the most common genes and DNA among its rows. These V and J calls are TCRdb output, not the study's own analysis. This sample lists about 680,000 distinct CDR3 sequences; approximately 60% were detected once. About 11% of the sample is held by the ten biggest clonotypes.

The record originates from a study of post-analysis software for immune sequencing data (dated by TCRdb to the mid-2010s). Regarding the research as a whole: Recorded disease courses included relapsing-remitting, secondary progressive and progressive-relapsing multiple sclerosis, with some patients lacking subtype annotation. The patient repertoires were set against under 12 previously published healthy control repertoires from donors whose ages ranged from roughly 6 to 27 years. A subset of samples was prepared in parallel using single-end sample barcoding, then pooled and co-amplified after Illumina adapter ligation. Overall study outcomes, separate from this receptor: Roughly 5 TRBV segments, including TRBV5-6, TRBV5-1 and TRBV20-1, were significantly more frequent in patients than controls. Significantly lower normalized Chao1 diversity was found in multiple sclerosis patients than in controls, suggesting substantial peripheral T-cell clonal expansion. The control group was slightly older than the multiple sclerosis patient group. Direct clustering with F measure revealed strong co-clustering of samples prepared in the same batch, which led to a batch-effect correction.

The receptor was isolated from a girl under 10 years old with multiple sclerosis. Recombination joined TRBV5-1 with TRBJ1-2; tentative D gene TRBD1, with 6 bases matching. The specimen was blood. The CDR3 region: CASSPGDGRLYGYTF. The DNA is as follows: TGCGCCAGCAGCCCAGGGGATGGGAGGCTCTATGGCTACACCTTC.